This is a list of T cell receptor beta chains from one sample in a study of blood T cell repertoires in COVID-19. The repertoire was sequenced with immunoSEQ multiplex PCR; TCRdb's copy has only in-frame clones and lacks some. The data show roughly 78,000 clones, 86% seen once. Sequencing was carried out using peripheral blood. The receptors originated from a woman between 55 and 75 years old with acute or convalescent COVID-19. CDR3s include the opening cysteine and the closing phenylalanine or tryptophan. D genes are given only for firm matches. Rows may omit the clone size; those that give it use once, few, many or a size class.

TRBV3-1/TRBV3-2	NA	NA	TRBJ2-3	CASSLSSTPRTDTQYF	TGTGCCAGCAGCCTGAGCTCTACGCCGAGGACAGATACGCAGTATTTT
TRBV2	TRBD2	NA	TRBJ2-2	CASSDRRGLSGELFF	TGTGCCAGCAGTGATAGACGGGGACTATCCGGGGAGCTGTTTTTT
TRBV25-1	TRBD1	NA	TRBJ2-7	CASSAAGQGKLVQYF	TGTGCCAGCAGTGCCGCGGGACAGGGTAAGCTGGTGCAGTACTTC
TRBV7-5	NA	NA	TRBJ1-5	CVRSLVVLPKSNQPQHF	TGTGTCAGAAGCTTAGTAGTCCTCCCTAAAAGCAATCAGCCCCAGCATTTT
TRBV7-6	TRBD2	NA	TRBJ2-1	CASSLARAGRGNEQFF	TGTGCCAGCAGCTTAGCGCGCGCAGGGAGGGGAAATGAGCAGTTCTTC
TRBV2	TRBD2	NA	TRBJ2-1	CASSAERGGYNEQFF	TGTGCCAGCAGTGCGGAGCGGGGGGGCTACAATGAGCAGTTCTTC
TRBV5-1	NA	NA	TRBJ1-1	CASSQTSSNTEAFF	TGCGCCAGCAGCCAGACATCCTCGAACACTGAAGCTTTCTTT
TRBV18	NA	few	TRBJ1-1	CASSPLYTMNTEAFF	TGTGCCAGCTCACCACTTTACACCATGAACACTGAAGCTTTCTTT
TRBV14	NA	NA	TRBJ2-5	CASSAPGQETQYF	TGTGCCAGCAGCGCTCCGGGACAAGAGACCCAGTACTTC
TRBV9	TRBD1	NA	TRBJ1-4	CASSAGTVDEKLFF	TGTGCCAGCAGCGCCGGGACAGTTGATGAAAAACTGTTTTTT
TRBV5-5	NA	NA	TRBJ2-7	CASSLATYEQYF	TGTGCCAGCAGCTTGGCAACCTACGAGCAGTACTTC
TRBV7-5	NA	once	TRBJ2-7	CVRSLTSGGSLSYEQYF	TGTGTCAGAAGTCTGACTAGCGGGGGCTCTCTCTCCTACGAGCAGTACTTC
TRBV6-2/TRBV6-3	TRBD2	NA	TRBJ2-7	CASSTEREPYEQYF	TGTGCCAGCAGTACTGAGCGGGAGCCCTACGAGCAGTACTTC
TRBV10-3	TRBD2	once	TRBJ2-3	CAISDTGRARGTDTQYF	TGTGCCATCAGTGATACCGGGAGGGCCAGGGGAACAGATACGCAGTATTTT
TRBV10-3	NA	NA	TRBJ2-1	CAIRDTFEGNEQFF	TGTGCCATCAGGGATACCTTTGAGGGCAATGAGCAGTTCTTC
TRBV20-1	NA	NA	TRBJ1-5	CSASVGLGLSNQPQHF	TGCAGTGCTAGTGTAGGGCTGGGGCTAAGCAATCAGCCCCAGCATTTT
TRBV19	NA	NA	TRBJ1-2	CASSGFIYGYTF	TGTGCCAGTAGTGGCTTCATATATGGCTACACCTTC
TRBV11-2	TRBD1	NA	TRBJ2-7	CASSYRQGFEGEQYF	TGTGCCAGCAGCTACCGACAGGGGTTCGAAGGTGAGCAGTACTTC
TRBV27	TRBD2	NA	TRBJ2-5	CASSRTLAGGRQETQYF	TGTGCCAGCAGTCGTACCCTAGCGGGGGGGCGGCAAGAGACCCAGTACTTC
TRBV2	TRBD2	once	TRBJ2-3	CASGGDTDTQYF	TGTGCCAGCGGGGGGGACACAGATACGCAGTATTTT
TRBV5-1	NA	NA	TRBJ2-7	CASSLDTAYEQYF	TGCGCCAGCAGCCTGGACACCGCCTACGAGCAGTACTTC
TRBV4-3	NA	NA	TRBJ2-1	CASSQRLGGNEQFF	TGCGCCAGCAGCCAACGCCTGGGGGGAAATGAGCAGTTCTTC
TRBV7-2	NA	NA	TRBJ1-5	CASSLDSQSWNQPQHF	TGTGCCAGCAGCTTAGACAGCCAGAGTTGGAATCAGCCCCAGCATTTT
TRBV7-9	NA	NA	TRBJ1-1	CASSPIEDTEAFF	TGTGCCAGCAGCCCTATAGAAGACACTGAAGCTTTCTTT
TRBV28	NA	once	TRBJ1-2	CASSPDPGQWGYTF	TGTGCCAGCAGTCCCGACCCTGGGCAGTGGGGCTACACCTTC
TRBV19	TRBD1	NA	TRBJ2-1	CASSMGQGAGEQFF	TGTGCCAGTAGTATGGGACAGGGGGCAGGTGAGCAGTTCTTC
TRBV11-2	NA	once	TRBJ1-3	CASSSDRGNTIYF	TGTGCCAGCAGCTCTGACAGGGGAAACACCATATATTTT
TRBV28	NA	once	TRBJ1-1	CASSSGQNTEAFF	TGTGCCAGCAGTTCCGGACAGAACACTGAAGCTTTCTTT
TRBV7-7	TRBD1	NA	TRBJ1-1	CASRETGGTGNTEAFF	TGTGCCAGCAGGGAGACAGGGGGCACGGGGAACACTGAAGCTTTCTTT